This TCR beta chain was found in a study of shared clonotypes between healthy human individuals (dated by TCRdb to between 2020 and 2021). The study in broad terms: Two women and three men aged 18 to 49 years were included in the cohort. Different laboratories and diverse techniques were used to prepare libraries and sequence TCR repertoires, to increase sequencing depth and limit assay-specific biases. For each donor, CD4 naive and CD4 memory were each run on three plates, CD8 naive on two plates, and CD8 memory on one plate. To estimate repertoire size and how much clonotype sharing occurs between individuals, the study deeply sequenced the blood TCR repertoires of several healthy adults. Between about 0.85 and 10 billion PBMCs per donor were obtained by leukapheresis.

TCR CDR3 regions were amplified from genomic DNA by multiplex PCR using the deep immunoSEQ assay. Extracted genomic DNA from each cell subset was distributed evenly across all wells of several immunoSEQ 96-well plates, and each plate was treated as a replicate. For sorted subsets, each replicate PCR was loaded with 200 ng genomic DNA, equivalent to 30,000 or so T cell genomes. Purified libraries were measured with a Qubit 3.0 fluorometer, size-checked on a Bioanalyzer 2100, and measured again with the KAPA Library Quantification kit. Every immunoSEQ 96-well plate was sequenced on a dedicated single-read 150-cycle Illumina NextSeq 550 flow cell. The published analysis was carried out like this. Because the immunoSEQ output held only junctional sequences and lacked quality scores, the filtering could not match the filtering applied to full-length reads. Sequences were annotated with PyIR, a Python wrapper for IgBLAST v1.9, and V/J genes and CDR3 were assigned using IMGT germline references. Reads were removed for weak V/J assignments (E-value above 1e-6), missing CDR3, stop codons, out-of-frame junctions, or ambiguous translated residues. A V3J clonotype was defined by an identical inferred V gene, J gene, and CDR3 amino acid sequence. Percentage overlap between repertoires was calculated by dividing the number of shared unique clonotypes by the size of the smaller repertoire. Richness of each repertoire was evaluated using RTK rarefaction, the Chao1 estimator, and Recon v2.1 estimates of unobserved clonotypes. OLGA was used to compute generation probabilities for all TCRbeta clonotypes that the gDNA method yielded from a handful of donors. Sourced from immuneACCESS, this table was stored by TCRdb with only in-frame sequences that have V and J called. A share of the clones is absent; for the studies checked, an unresolved V gene accounts for under half, and the remainder has no known explanation. V, J and clone size derive from that table, while D and trimming were established from the DNA sequence. Across this sample there are about 2.1 million clones, with roughly 91% seen only once. The ten largest clones add up to 1.5% to 2% of the sample.

Overall study outcomes, separate from this receptor: Naive subsets generally had larger estimated clonotype richness than memory subsets did. Approximately 5% of naive CD4, 3.5% of naive CD8, 2% to 2.5% of memory CD4, and 0.35% to 0.5% of memory CD8 clonotypes were shared across four donors. Clonotypes shared by all four sorted-subset donors showed higher generation probabilities than non-shared clonotypes. Based on pairwise subsampling, the degree of clonotype sharing among donors was expected to be affected by sequencing depth. Sampling was limited to blood, and TCR repertoires in tissue likely differ from TCR repertoires in blood. Because the study included a small number of donors, the genetic and exposure-history diversity represented was limited. Rarefaction of sorted-subset datasets indicated incomplete sequencing despite the large sequencing depth.

To note about this clone: It has no known antigen specificity. Nothing much larger sits one base from this clone, and base qualities are not available.

CD8 naive samples consisted of CD45RO-negative cells that were positively selected for CCR7, yielding a CD45RA+CCR7+ population without TemRA cells. Healthy HIV-negative adults with no recently reported acute infections or vaccinations were included as donors. Every donor was a Caucasian adult living in Nashville, Tennessee, USA. Blood was obtained by leukapheresis, after which PBMCs were separated by Ficoll-Histopaque density gradient centrifugation and cryopreserved in liquid nitrogen vapor phase. Analytical flow cytometry was used to check the purity and quantity of every magnetically sorted T cell population. Each sorted fraction had its genomic DNA isolated and then quantified by UV absorbance on a Nanodrop 2000c. Looking up the germline V gene yields CDR1 MNHEY and CDR2 SVGAGI. The CDR3 covers 16 residues, taking in both the cysteine and the phenylalanine. CDR3 DNA only is kept here, 48 bases in frame from base 1. V lost 3 bases and J lost 4 bases; the stretch between them is 15 bases long.

The TCR sequence derives from a man between 18 and 29 years old in good health. Some clones in this sample may be carry-over from other donors' samples. The sequenced material came from naive CD8+ T cells from PBMCs. The sample's cell subset or site label is to be understood as: CD45RA+CCR7+. The chain couples TRBV6-5 to TRBJ2-2, with TRBD2 as a weak D call on 6 bases. The encoded CDR3 is CASSYRWGEGTGELFF. In nucleotide form, the sequence is TGTGCCAGCAGTTATCGTTGGGGGGAAGGCACCGGGGAGCTGTTTTTT.